These 16 T cell receptor beta chains share one sample of origin, sequenced in a study of blood T cell repertoires in COVID-19. Some clones are missing from TCRdb's copy, which holds only in-frame ones; the method was immunoSEQ multiplex PCR. The sample has 9,000 to 10,000 clones; roughly 81% are singletons. The sequenced material came from peripheral blood. All receptors come from a man between 60 and 75 years old with active COVID-19.

The genes are TRBV28 and TRBJ2-7; 7 nucleotides match TRBD1. Looked up from germline, CDR1 is MDHEN and CDR2 is SYDVKM. Trimming cost V 3 bases and J 2 bases; bases outside gene matches: 13. The CDR3 covers 17 residues. The CDR3 reads CASSFALEGARTYEQYF. In DNA, the CDR3 is TGTGCCAGCAGTTTTGCCCTTGAGGGGGCGAGAACCTACGAGCAGTACTTC.

This chain connects TRBV7-2 to TRBJ2-5; perhaps TRBD2 as D (6 bases). There are 15 residues in the CDR3. The V end was cut by 5 bases, the J end by 5 bases, with 18 bases between. Germline V gene data show CDR1 as SGHTA and CDR2 as FQGNSA. CDR3 DNA: TGTGCCAGCAGCCTCCGGGACTGGCCGGGCGAGACCCAGTACTTC. It encodes CASSLRDWPGETQYF.

The chain uses TRBV5-4 and TRBJ1-5, with D unclear. V lost 0 bases and J lost 7, with 8 bases in between. This CDR3 contains 13 residues. The germline V gene has CDR1 SGHNT and CDR2 YYREEE (reference sequence). CDR3 bases: TGTGCCAGCAGCTTGGACCCACAGCAGCCCCAGCATTTT. Amino acids: CASSLDPQQPQHF.

The DNA for the CDR3 is TGTGCCAGCAGCTGGGATGGGACAGGGCTGAGCGGAAACACCATATATTTT. Encoded protein: CASSWDGTGLSGNTIYF. The V gene is TRBV11-3, the J gene TRBJ1-3, with 9 bases that match TRBD1. V shed 4 bases and J 4 bases; nucleotides not matched to a gene: 11. Germline V lookup: CDR1 SGHNT, CDR2 YENEEA. CDR3 length: 17 residues.

This chain connects TRBV28 to TRBJ2-7, with TRBD2 matching 11 bases. The J segment lost 6 bases and the V segment lost 5 bases, leaving 24 bases of the junction unmatched. The CDR3 is 20 amino acids. Germline assignment: CDR1 MDHEN and CDR2 SYDVKM. CDR3 DNA sequence: TGTGCCAGCAGTATATCGACCGGACGGTGGGGACTAGCGGACAGTCTCGAGCAGTACTTC. As protein: CASSISTGRWGLADSLEQYF.

The chain joins TRBV3-1 (or the pseudogene TRBV3-2) to TRBJ1-2, with unresolved D. Germline V CDR1 and CDR2: LGHDT, YNNKEL (reference sequence). The CDR3 covers 15 residues. With 0 bases removed from V and 6 bases from J, the gap between germline ends came to 14 bases. The CDR3 DNA follows: TGTGCCAGCAGCCAAGACAACGGGGTCCGGAATGGCTACACCTTC. It codes for CASSQDNGVRNGYTF.

By share of the sample, this clone is large. J is TRBJ1-2 and V is TRBV28; 8 nucleotides agree with TRBD1. The ends lost 6 bases at V and 5 bases at J; junction bases unmatched: 14. Looked up from germline, CDR1 is MDHEN and CDR2 is SYDVKM. The CDR3 is 16 residues long. CDR3 sequence reads: CASSSYLGQGAYGYTF. CDR3 DNA: TGTGCCAGCAGCTCCTATTTAGGACAGGGCGCATATGGCTACACCTTC.

The genes are TRBV5-1 and TRBJ2-3, with TRBD1 as a possible D gene (6 bases). This CDR3 has 16 amino acids. V lost 4 bases and J lost 2, with 17 bases in between. Germline lookup yields CDR1 SGHRS and CDR2 YFSETQ. CDR3 in DNA: TGCGCCAGCAGCCAAAACCAGGGGACGTCCACAGATACGCAGTATTTT. Protein product: CASSQNQGTSTDTQYF.

The chain joins TRBV12-5 to TRBJ2-3; 7 nucleotides align to TRBD2. V was clipped by 1 base and J by 0 bases; unmatched bases: 7. The CDR3 runs to 17 residues. Looked up from germline, CDR1 is LGHNT and CDR2 is FRNRAP. The CDR3 loop reads CASGLASGLLSTDTQYF. For the CDR3, the DNA is TGTGCTAGTGGTTTGGCCTCGGGACTACTGAGCACAGATACGCAGTATTTT.

The genes are TRBV18 and TRBJ2-3; weak D call: TRBD1 (6 bases). The germline V and J ends were trimmed by 3 bases and 4 bases, with 11 bases remaining between them. The CDR3 is made up of 14 amino acids. Germline lookup yields CDR1 KGHSH and CDR2 LQKENI. The CDR3 DNA reads TGTGCCAGCTCACCTGCGACAGGCGCAGATACGCAGTATTTT. Protein product: CASSPATGADTQYF.

The chain combines TRBV7-2 with TRBJ2-6; the match to TRBD1 covers 9 bases. The J segment lost 3 bases and the V segment lost 0 bases, leaving 12 bases of the junction unmatched. This CDR3 has 20 residues. The germline gives CDR1 SGHTA, CDR2 FQGNSA. CDR3: CASSLAQRQGERGGANVLTF. CDR3 coding DNA: TGTGCCAGCAGCTTAGCCCAACGACAGGGGGAACGTGGTGGGGCCAACGTCCTGACTTTC.

This rearrangement joins TRBV7-2 to TRBJ1-6; 7 positions agree with TRBD1. J gave up 7 bases and V 2 bases, and 2 bases lay outside the gene matches. Germline CDR1 and CDR2: SGHTA and FQGNSA. This CDR3 comprises 14 residues. The CDR3 bases are TGTGCCAGCAGCTTAAGACAGGGAAATTCACCCCTCCACTTT. It translates to CASSLRQGNSPLHF.

The chain joins TRBV29-1 to TRBJ1-4, with 7 bases identical to TRBD1. The CDR3 spans 14 residues. Germline CDR1 is SQVTM and CDR2 is ANQGSEA. J lost 8 bases, V lost 7 bases, and 13 bases had no gene match. The CDR3 nucleotides are TGCAGCGGCGCAGAAGGGACAGAGGGGGAAAAACTGTTTTTT. Translated, it gives CSGAEGTEGEKLFF.

This chain connects TRBV11-2 to TRBJ1-2; D is uncertain. The V and J ends lost 2 bases and 4 bases respectively, with 14 bases between them. The CDR3 has 15 residues. Germline-derived CDR1 and CDR2 are SGHAT and FQNNGV. CDR3 DNA: TGTGCCAGCAGCTTATTCGCCCGTGACTTCTATGGCTACACCTTC. It yields the protein CASSLFARDFYGYTF.

V usage is TRBV27 and J usage is TRBJ1-2, with TRBD1 matching 8 bases. With 4 bases clipped from V and 8 bases from J, the junction kept 3 bases outside the gene matches. This CDR3 has 12 residues. The germline CDR1 and CDR2 sequences are MNHEY and SMNVEV (reference sequence). CDR3: CASSSRQGGYTF. CDR3 coding DNA: TGTGCCAGCAGTTCGCGACAGGGGGGCTACACCTTC.

The V call is TRBV6-2 or TRBV6-3, the J call TRBJ2-3; TRBD2 is a possible D gene (6 bases). From germline, CDR1 is MNHEY and CDR2 SVGEGT. The ends were cut back, 2 bases at V and 0 bases at J, with 15 bases in the middle. The CDR3 runs 17 residues. CDR3 nucleotides: TGTGCCAGCAGTTACCCCTCTGGGGGACTCAGCACAGATACGCAGTATTTT. It encodes CASSYPSGGLSTDTQYF.